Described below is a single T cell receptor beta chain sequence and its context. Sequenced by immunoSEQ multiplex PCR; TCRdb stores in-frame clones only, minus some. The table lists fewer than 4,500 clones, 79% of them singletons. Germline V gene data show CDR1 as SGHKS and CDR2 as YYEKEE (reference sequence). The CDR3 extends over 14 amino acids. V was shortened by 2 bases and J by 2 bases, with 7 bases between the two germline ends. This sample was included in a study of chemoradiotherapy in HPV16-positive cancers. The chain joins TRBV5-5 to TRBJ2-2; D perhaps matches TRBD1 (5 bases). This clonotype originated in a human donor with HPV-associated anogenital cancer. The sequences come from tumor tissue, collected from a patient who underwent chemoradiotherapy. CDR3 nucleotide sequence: TGTGCCAGCAGCTTTGACAGTAACACCGGGGAGCTGTTTTTT. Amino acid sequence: CASSFDSNTGELFF.